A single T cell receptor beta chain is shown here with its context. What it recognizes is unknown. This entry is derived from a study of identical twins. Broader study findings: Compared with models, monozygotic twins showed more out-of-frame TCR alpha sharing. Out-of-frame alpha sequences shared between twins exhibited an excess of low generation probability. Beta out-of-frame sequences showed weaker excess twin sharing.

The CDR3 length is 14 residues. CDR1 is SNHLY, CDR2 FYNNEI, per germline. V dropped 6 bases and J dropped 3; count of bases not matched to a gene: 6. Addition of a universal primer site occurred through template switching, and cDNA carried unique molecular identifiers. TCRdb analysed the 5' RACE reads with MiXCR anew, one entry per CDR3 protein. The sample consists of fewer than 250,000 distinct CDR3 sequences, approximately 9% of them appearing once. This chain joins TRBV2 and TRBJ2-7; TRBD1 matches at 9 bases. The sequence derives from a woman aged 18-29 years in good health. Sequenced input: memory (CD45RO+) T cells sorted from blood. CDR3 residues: CASRGTGWDYEQYF. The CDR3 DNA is TGTGCCAGCAGAGGGACAGGGTGGGACTACGAGCAGTACTTC.